This entry concerns a single TCR beta chain. Its antigen is not identified. This specimen comes from a study of long-term antiretroviral therapy in people with HIV. Study results and limitations: HIV repertoires had narrower CDR3 length ranges than controls.

Every specimen held between about 0.85-10 million cryopreserved PBMC. These were thawed and washed before DNA extraction. The immunoSEQ assay was v3.0, run at survey level. Assay used: immunoSEQ multiplex PCR; TCRdb lists only in-frame clones, some missing. The sample shows approximately 27,000 clones, around 90% of them seen only once. V lost 3 bases and J lost 2, with 10 bases in between. The V gene's germline CDR1 is LNHNV and CDR2 YYDKDF (reference sequence). This CDR3 comprises 14 residues. The starting material was unsorted PBMCs, obtained 1.8 years after starting antiretroviral therapy. The sequence was obtained from a woman under 30 with HIV. The genes are TRBV15 and TRBJ1-1; TRBD1 is a possible D gene (6 bases). CDR3 protein: CATSRSGGNTEAFF. The DNA of the CDR3 is TGTGCCACCAGCAGGTCCGGGGGCAACACTGAAGCTTTCTTT.